This TCR beta chain was recorded in a study of T-cell memory formation after mild COVID-19. TCRdb re-called the 5' RACE reads through MiXCR, storing one row per CDR3 protein. The table shows roughly 400,000 distinct CDR3 sequences, with about a sixth occurring only once. The clonotype originates from a man aged 18 to 29 who had mild COVID-19 (a few samples of this study predate the infection). Cell type and time point are not known. Sequenced input: PBMCs or a T cell subset sorted from them (not recorded which).

CDR3 in amino acids: CASSQDRLLQGNEAFF. Written as DNA, the CDR3 is TGCGCCAGCAGCCAAGACCGTCTCCTACAGGGGAATGAAGCTTTCTTT. J is TRBJ1-1 and V is TRBV4-3, with TRBD1 identical over 7 bases. The CDR3 runs 16 residues. Germline CDR1 is LGHNA and CDR2 is YSLEER. J was trimmed by 7 bases and V by 0 bases; bases with no gene match: 11.